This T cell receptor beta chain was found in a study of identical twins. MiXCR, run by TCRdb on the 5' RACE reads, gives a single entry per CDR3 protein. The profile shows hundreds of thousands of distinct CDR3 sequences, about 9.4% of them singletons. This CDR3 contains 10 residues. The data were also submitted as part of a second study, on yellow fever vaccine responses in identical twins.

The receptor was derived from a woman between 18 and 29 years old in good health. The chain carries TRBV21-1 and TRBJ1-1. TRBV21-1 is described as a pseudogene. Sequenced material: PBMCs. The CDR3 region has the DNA TGTGCCAGCAGCAATCCCGAAGCTTTCTTT. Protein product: CASSNPEAFF.